Listed here is a single T cell receptor beta chain. Antigen unknown. CDR1 and CDR2 from the germline V gene are SGHRS and YFSETQ. CDR3 length: 15 amino acids. V was shortened by 3 bases and J by 3 bases, with 14 bases between the two germline ends. Original analysis: ImmunoSEQ only sent back junction sequences with no quality scores, so filtering was done differently. Some clones are missing from TCRdb's copy, which holds only in-frame ones; the method was immunoSEQ multiplex PCR. That table is the source of V, J and clone size, and D and trimming were worked out from the DNA. The data hold over 750,000 clones, with 90% to 98% observed a single time. The data were obtained in a study of shared clonotypes between healthy human individuals. Study as a whole: The study used three CD4 naive, three CD4 memory, two CD8 naive and one CD8 memory plate per donor. Study outcomes and limitations: Sharing across four donors was highest in naive CD4 (around 5%) and lowest in memory CD8 (around 0.4%).

CD45RO negativity and positive selection for CCR7 defined naive CD8 cells, a population that excluded terminally differentiated effector memory CD45RA+ cells. There were only Caucasian adults among the donors, and all lived in Nashville, Tennessee. Sequenced sample: naive CD8+ T cells sorted from blood. The source is a man aged 25-45 years in good health. The chain links TRBV5-1 to TRBJ2-3; D is tentatively TRBD1 or TRBD2 (7 bases each). The DNA for the CDR3 is TGCGCCAGCAGCTCGAACAGGGGAGGGACAGATACGCAGTATTTT. As protein: CASSSNRGGTDTQYF.